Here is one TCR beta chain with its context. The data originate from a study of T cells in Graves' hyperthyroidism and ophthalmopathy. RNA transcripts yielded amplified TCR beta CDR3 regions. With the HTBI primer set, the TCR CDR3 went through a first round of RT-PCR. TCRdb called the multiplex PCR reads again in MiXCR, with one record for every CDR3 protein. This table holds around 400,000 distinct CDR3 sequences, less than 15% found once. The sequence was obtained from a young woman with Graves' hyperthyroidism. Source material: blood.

The CDR3 spells CASSRGTFQETQYF. CDR3 nucleotide sequence: TGTGCCAGCAGCCGGGGGACGTTCCAAGAGACCCAGTACTTC. V usage is TRBV7-8 and J usage is TRBJ2-5; maybe TRBD2 (6 bases). CDR1 and CDR2 from the germline V gene are SGHVS and FQNEAQ. The CDR3 runs 14 residues. The V gene lost 5 bases and the J gene lost 1 base, with 11 bases spanning the gap.